This TCR beta chain was recorded in a study of regulatory T cells in long-lasting Graves disease. Construction of the TCR beta libraries employed iRepertoire HTBI primers in conjunction with Arm-PCR of CDR3 regions. Using its own MiXCR run on the multiplex PCR reads, TCRdb lists one record per CDR3 protein. The sample holds 400,000 to 500,000 distinct CDR3 sequences, around 20% seen once. In regard to this clonotype: The antigen remains undetermined.

Germline CDR1 MNHEY, CDR2 SMNVEV (reference sequence). CDR3 length: 15 residues. Trimming took off 2 bases at V and 8 bases at J, with 13 bases between the two ends. Stated time point: persistent/refractory GD, antithyroid drugs over 5 years with positive TRAb. Extracted RNA from PBMCs served as the source of the TCR library. Study-level findings and limits: Newly diagnosed patients had higher TCR diversity than persistent Graves' patients did. Fewer public clonotypes were shared by new patients (around 990) than by persistent patients (about 2,800).

The specimen was peripheral blood mononuclear cells (PBMCs), collected when the disease was refractory, from a patient treated with antithyroid drugs. The TCR originated in a female donor with Graves disease. This chain uses TRBV27 with TRBJ1-6; D is ambiguous. DNA of the CDR3: TGTGCCAGCAGTTTAAGCGGGGTCTCAGATTCACCCCTCCACTTT. It specifies CASSLSGVSDSPLHF.